Listed below are T cell receptor beta chains from one sample, sequenced in a study of blood T cell repertoires in COVID-19. Some clones are missing from TCRdb's copy, which holds only in-frame ones; the method was immunoSEQ multiplex PCR. The repertoire has tens of thousands of clones, 82% of them found once; the top ten carry over 4%. Sample: peripheral blood. These receptors came from a woman aged 70-85 years with acute or convalescent COVID-19. The CDR3 runs from the conserved cysteine through the conserved F or W. The D gene is left open where the match is weak. The size entry is marked missing in some rows and otherwise reads once, few, many or a size class.

v_call	d_call	j_call	clone_size	cdr3_length	cdr3_aa	cdr3_nt
TRBV28	.	TRBJ1-3	.	13	CASLRGRENTIYF	TGTGCCAGCCTGCGTGGGCGTGAAAACACCATATATTTT
TRBV19	.	TRBJ1-1	.	17	CASSKSKTNPPNTEAFF	TGTGCCAGTAGTAAGTCAAAGACAAATCCCCCGAACACTGAAGCTTTCTTT
TRBV19	TRBD2	TRBJ2-7	.	12	CASSREGDEQYF	TGTGCCAGTAGTAGGGAGGGCGACGAGCAGTACTTC
TRBV19	TRBD2	TRBJ2-1	.	16	CASSIRAVAGVNEQFF	TGTGCCAGTAGTATAAGGGCGGTAGCGGGAGTCAATGAGCAGTTCTTC
TRBV18	TRBD2	TRBJ2-3	.	16	CASISPGGPRTDTQYF	TGTGCCAGCATAAGCCCGGGAGGGCCCCGCACAGATACGCAGTATTTT
TRBV28	.	TRBJ1-4	.	15	CASSLTAGMYEKLFF	TGTGCCAGCAGTTTAACGGCAGGGATGTATGAAAAACTGTTTTTT
TRBV5-1	TRBD2	TRBJ2-3	.	14	CASRDGLALDTQYF	TGCGCCAGCAGGGACGGACTAGCGTTAGATACGCAGTATTTT
TRBV4-2	.	TRBJ2-2	.	15	CASSNGGVNTGELFF	TGTGCCAGCAGCAATGGCGGGGTTAACACCGGGGAGCTGTTTTTT
TRBV24-1	TRBD1	TRBJ1-5	.	18	CATSDPRTGGGGNQPQHF	TGTGCCACCAGTGATCCAAGGACAGGGGGGGGAGGCAATCAGCCCCAGCATTTT
TRBV28	.	TRBJ2-2	few	14	CASNEHRDTGELFF	TGTGCCAGCAACGAACACAGGGATACCGGGGAGCTGTTTTTT